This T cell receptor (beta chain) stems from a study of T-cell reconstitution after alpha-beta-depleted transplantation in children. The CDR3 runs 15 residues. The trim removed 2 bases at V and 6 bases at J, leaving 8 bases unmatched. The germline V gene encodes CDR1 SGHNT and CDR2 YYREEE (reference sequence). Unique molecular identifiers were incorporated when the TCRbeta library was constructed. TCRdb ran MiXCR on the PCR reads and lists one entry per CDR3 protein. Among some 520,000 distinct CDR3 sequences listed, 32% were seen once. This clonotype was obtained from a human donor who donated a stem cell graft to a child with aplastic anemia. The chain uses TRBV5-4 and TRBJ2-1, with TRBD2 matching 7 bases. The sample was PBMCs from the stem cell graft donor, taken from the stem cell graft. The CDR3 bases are TGTGCCAGCAGCTTAGCGGGGAACCTCCGCAATGAGCAGTTCTTC. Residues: CASSLAGNLRNEQFF.